Listed here are 29 T cell receptor beta chains from one sample, sequenced in a study of PD-1 blockade in classical Hodgkin lymphoma. Generated by immunoSEQ multiplex PCR, the TCRdb table keeps only in-frame clones and is missing some. The table has roughly 5,400 clones, about 90% seen once. The time point here: newly diagnosed, previously untreated cHL patient sample. Thawed PBMCs supplied CD8+ T cells via magnetic negative selection. Sequencing was performed on CD8+ T cells from blood. Source of these receptors: a human donor with classical Hodgkin lymphoma.

The chain recombines TRBV5-5 with TRBJ1-2; the match to TRBD1 covers 9 bases. Per the germline V gene, CDR1 is SGHKS and CDR2 is YYEKEE (reference sequence). The CDR3 has 12 amino acids. J was trimmed by 6 bases and V by 8 bases; bases with no gene match: 5. The CDR3 coding sequence is TGTGCCAGTAGAACAGGGGGCAATGGCTACACCTTC. Translation gives CASRTGGNGYTF.

The chain carries TRBV2 and TRBJ2-3, with unresolved D. CDR3 length equals 10 residues. Trimming stripped 8 bases from V and 8 bases from J, with 8 bases between. Per germline, CDR1 SNHLY and CDR2 FYNNEI. Written as DNA, the CDR3 is TGTGCCAGCCTATTAGGTACGCAGTATTTT. As protein: CASLLGTQYF.

The V gene is TRBV12-5, the J gene TRBJ1-5, with D possibly matching TRBD1 (6 bases). V lost 5 bases and J lost 0, with 17 bases in between. CDR1 LGHNT and CDR2 FRNRAP come from the germline V gene. The CDR3 length is 17 residues. Here the CDR3 reads CASGPPGGHYSNQPQHF. The DNA of the CDR3 is TGTGCTAGTGGTCCGCCCGGGGGGCATTATAGCAATCAGCCCCAGCATTTT.

The chain combines TRBV7-3 with TRBJ1-1, with no clear D. CDR3 length: 15 residues. V was shortened by 0 bases and J by 1 base, with 9 bases between the two germline ends. The germline V gene has CDR1 SGHTA and CDR2 FQGTGA. In DNA form, the CDR3 reads TGTGCCAGCAGCTTAACAAACAGCCCGAACACTGAAGCTTTCTTT. Translating it yields CASSLTNSPNTEAFF. Looking up the rest from reference TRBV7-3 and TRBJ1-1 gives the full variable domain: GAGVSQTPSNKVTEKGKYVELRCDPISGHTALYWYRQSLGQGPEFLIYFQGTGAADDSGLPNDRFFAVRPEGSVSTLKIQRTERGDSAVYLCASSLTNSPNTEAFFGQGTRLTVV.

The rearrangement joins TRBV10-2 to TRBJ2-7; TRBD2 aligns across 13 bases. This CDR3 contains 17 residues. Germline V lookup: CDR1 WSHSY, CDR2 SAAADI. V trimming: 6 bases; J trimming: 0 bases; junction bases outside the gene matches: 8. CDR3 in DNA: TGCGCCAGCAGCCCCCTGACTAGCGGGAGGACCTCCTACGAGCAGTACTTC. Protein product: CASSPLTSGRTSYEQYF.

The chain recombines TRBV5-1 with TRBJ1-6, with a weak D call TRBD1 (5 bases). The V gene lost 0 bases and the J gene lost 11 bases, with 18 bases spanning the gap. Germline V lookup: CDR1 SGHRS, CDR2 YFSETQ. The CDR3 spans 16 residues. The CDR3 bases are TGCGCCAGCAGCTTGGTGGCGGGGCCCCTCCGGGCACCCCTCCACTTT. It specifies CASSLVAGPLRAPLHF.

The chain is built from TRBV15 and TRBJ2-2, with 10 bases that match TRBD1. Looked up from germline, CDR1 is LNHNV and CDR2 is YYDKDF (reference sequence). The junction had 2 bases not matched to a gene; V was cut back by 4 bases and J by 3 bases. The CDR3 covers 15 residues. The chain's CDR3 is CATSTGQGDTGELFF. CDR3 DNA: TGTGCCACCAGCACAGGACAGGGGGACACCGGGGAGCTGTTTTTT.

This clone was seen once. This chain joins TRBV25-1 and TRBJ2-1, with 8 bases aligning to TRBD1. With V trimmed by 6 bases and J by 5 bases, 9 bases remained unmatched. The CDR3 spans 15 residues. In germline, CDR1 is MGHDK, CDR2 SYGVNS. This CDR3 is CASSLLGTGHNEQFF. DNA of the CDR3: TGTGCCAGCAGCCTCCTCGGGACAGGTCACAATGAGCAGTTCTTC.

This clone was recorded a few times. The rearrangement joins TRBV6-1 to TRBJ2-2, with D possibly being TRBD1 (5 bases). In germline, CDR1 is MNHNS, CDR2 SASEGT. Trimming took 8 bases from V and 10 from J, leaving 23 bases between them. The CDR3 runs to 15 residues. Here the CDR3 reads CASGHKQEGSSELFF. The CDR3 nucleotides read TGTGCCAGCGGACATAAACAAGAAGGTTCGTCGGAGCTGTTTTTT.

The CDR3 spells CASSLAIQETQYF. The CDR3 DNA reads as TGTGCCAGCAGCTTAGCGATCCAAGAGACCCAGTACTTC. The chain recombines TRBV7-9 with TRBJ2-5; D gene uncertain. Between the trimmed V and J ends, which lost 0 bases and 1 base, there was a span of 3 bases. The CDR3 is 13 amino acids. Germline V gene data show CDR1 as SEHNR and CDR2 as FQNEAQ (reference sequence).

This clone was detected only once. The J gene is TRBJ2-7, the V gene TRBV19, with D uncertain. This CDR3 is 12 amino acids long. Deletions cut 7 bases from V and 0 bases from J, with 7 bases between. Germline values: CDR1 LNHDA, CDR2 SQIVND (reference sequence). The CDR3 reads CASTGSSYEQYF. CDR3 DNA: TGTGCCAGTACGGGCAGCTCCTACGAGCAGTACTTC.

The gene calls are TRBV18 and TRBJ2-1; 8 bases line up with TRBD2. V lost 0 bases and J lost 5; bases outside the gene matches: 9. The germline V gene encodes CDR1 KGHSH and CDR2 LQKENI. The CDR3 runs to 17 residues. The CDR3 region has the DNA TGTGCCAGCTCACCACCAGGGTCGAGTAGCGGGAACAATGAGCAGTTCTTC. Translated: CASSPPGSSSGNNEQFF.

This chain uses TRBV18 with TRBJ1-1; 9 positions match TRBD1. The length of the CDR3 is 15 residues. Trimming removed 5 bases from V and 4 bases from J; junction bases left unmatched: 8. Germline CDR1 is KGHSH and CDR2 is LQKENI. This chain's CDR3 is CASSSTGGWRTEAFF. Written as DNA, the CDR3 is TGTGCCAGCTCATCGACAGGGGGTTGGCGCACTGAAGCTTTCTTT.

The chain employs TRBV14 and TRBJ1-1; D is undetermined. The V end was cut by 4 bases, the J end by 8 bases, with 11 bases between. Germline V gene data show CDR1 as SGHDN and CDR2 as FVKESK. There are 12 residues in the CDR3. The CDR3 protein is CASSPAPGEAFF. CDR3 sequence (DNA): TGTGCCAGCAGCCCGGCCCCCGGGGAAGCTTTCTTT. Supplemented by reference TRBV14 and TRBJ1-1, the full variable domain reads EAGVTQFPSHSVIEKGQTVTLRCDPISGHDNLYWYRRVMGKEIKFLLHFVKESKQDESGMPNNRFLAERTGGTYSTLKVQPAELEDSGVYFCASSPAPGEAFFGQGTRLTVV.

The gene calls are TRBV11-2 and TRBJ1-4; weak D call: TRBD1 (5 bases). The V end lost 4 bases, the J end lost 3 bases, and 9 bases lay between the germline ends. In germline, CDR1 is SGHAT, CDR2 FQNNGV. The length of the CDR3 is 14 residues. CDR3 region: CASSSGGANEKLFF. CDR3 bases: TGTGCCAGCAGCTCTGGGGGGGCTAATGAAAAACTGTTTTTT.

The chain couples TRBV11-1 to TRBJ2-7; D not resolved. The CDR3 spans 16 residues. V lost 3 bases and J lost 0, with 15 bases in between. Looked up from germline, CDR1 is SGHAT and CDR2 is FQDESV (reference sequence). In DNA form, the CDR3 reads TGTGCCAGCAGCTTGGCTTATGGGAAGAGCTCCTACGAGCAGTACTTC. It is translated as CASSLAYGKSSYEQYF.

The genes are TRBV25-1 and TRBJ1-2; D gene ambiguous. The germline V gene has CDR1 MGHDK and CDR2 SYGVNS. This CDR3 is 17 amino acids long. V shed 3 bases and J shed 2 bases, with 19 bases lying between them. The DNA for the CDR3 is TGTGCCAGCAGTGATAGAATAGGCGGCGAGAAGAACTATGGCTACACCTTC. Its protein product is CASSDRIGGEKNYGYTF.

The V call is TRBV7-9, the J call TRBJ2-5, with D perhaps being TRBD1 or TRBD2 (5 bases each). This CDR3 is 15 amino acids long. V lost 3 bases and J lost 2, with 13 bases in between. Germline CDR1 SEHNR, CDR2 FQNEAQ (reference sequence). CDR3 DNA: TGTGCCAGCAGCTTGGGGACCATCGGGCAAGAGACCCAGTACTTC. This sequence encodes CASSLGTIGQETQYF.

V gene TRBV5-1 combines with J gene TRBJ2-5; 7 bases align to TRBD2. After removal of 4 bases from V and 1 base from J, the junction contained 10 bases not matched to a gene. Germline loops: CDR1 SGHRS, CDR2 YFSETQ. The CDR3 consists of 16 residues. CDR3 in amino acids: CASSRLAASGQETQYF. CDR3 in DNA: TGCGCCAGCAGCCGGCTCGCGGCTAGCGGCCAAGAGACCCAGTACTTC.

V gene TRBV11-3 combines with J gene TRBJ2-1; D uncertain. The germline CDR1 and CDR2 sequences are SGHNT and YENEEA. The CDR3 loop spans 13 amino acids. With 5 bases removed from V and 9 bases from J, the gap between germline ends came to 14 bases. The CDR3 sequence is CASSRLGYGEQFF. The CDR3 nucleotides read TGTGCCAGCAGCCGCCTAGGTTATGGTGAGCAGTTCTTC.

This chain joins TRBV30 and TRBJ1-5; D unclear. The V end lost 1 base, the J end lost 5 bases, and 15 bases lay between the germline ends. CDR3 length: 15 amino acids. The germline V gene has CDR1 GTSNPN and CDR2 SVGIG (reference sequence). The CDR3, as DNA: TGTGCCTGGAGTGGAGTCTTAATCAATGATCAGCCCCAGCATTTT. Protein: CAWSGVLINDQPQHF.

This rearrangement joins TRBV4-1 to TRBJ1-1; D gene ambiguous. The CDR3 consists of 15 residues. Germline values: CDR1 MGHRA, CDR2 YSYEKL. Between the trimmed V and J ends, which lost 0 bases and 4 bases, there was a span of 12 bases. This CDR3 is CASSQDRRRVTEAFF. In DNA, the CDR3 is TGCGCCAGCAGCCAAGACCGCCGGAGGGTCACTGAAGCTTTCTTT.

J is TRBJ2-7 and V is TRBV5-1, with D unclear. The CDR3 spans 15 residues. Germline loops: CDR1 SGHRS, CDR2 YFSETQ. Trimming cost V 1 base and J 0 bases, with 11 bases left between them. CDR3 nucleotides: TGCGCCAGCAGCTTGTGGTTCACGAGCTCCTACGAGCAGTACTTC. It encodes CASSLWFTSSYEQYF.

The chain links TRBV15 to TRBJ2-2; D ambiguous. The CDR3 is made up of 16 amino acids. Germline V lookup: CDR1 LNHNV, CDR2 YYDKDF (reference sequence). Trimming cost V 3 bases and J 1 base, with 12 bases left between them. CDR3 in DNA: TGTGCCACCAGCAGCCCCTCGGACGGGAACACCGGGGAGCTGTTTTTT. Amino acids: CATSSPSDGNTGELFF.

The chain couples TRBV5-1 to TRBJ2-3; tentatively, D is TRBD2 (6 bases). V lost 1 base and J lost 8, with 11 bases in between. CDR1 is SGHRS, CDR2 YFSETQ, per germline. CDR3 length: 13 amino acids. The DNA for the CDR3 is TGCGCCAGCAGCTTGCGGGACTCCCCTACGCAGTATTTT. This sequence encodes CASSLRDSPTQYF.

The genes are TRBV6-4 and TRBJ2-3; the D is unclear. CDR3 length equals 14 residues. The germline V and J ends were trimmed by 2 bases and 0 bases, with 6 bases remaining between them. The germline CDR1 and CDR2 sequences are MRHNA and SNTAGT. The CDR3 DNA follows: TGTGCCAGCAGTGACGACGGGAGCACAGATACGCAGTATTTT. It encodes CASSDDGSTDTQYF.

This clone was observed a handful of times. V gene TRBV4-1 combines with J gene TRBJ2-7; D may correspond to TRBD1 or TRBD2 (6 bases each). Trimming removed 3 bases at V and 5 bases at J, with 17 bases between. Germline values: CDR1 MGHRA, CDR2 YSYEKL. The CDR3 consists of 15 residues. CDR3 loop: CASSQASSGADEQYF. For the CDR3, the DNA is TGCGCCAGCAGCCAGGCCTCATCGGGGGCGGACGAGCAGTACTTC.

This chain uses TRBV18 with TRBJ2-1, with D perhaps being TRBD1 or TRBD2 (6 bases each). Germline values: CDR1 KGHSH, CDR2 LQKENI. This CDR3 is 14 amino acids long. V was shortened by 8 bases and J by 5 bases, with 16 bases between the two germline ends. CDR3 amino acids: CASTGPGEDNEQFF. The CDR3 DNA sequence: TGTGCCAGCACGGGCCCAGGGGAGGACAATGAGCAGTTCTTC.

This chain connects TRBV6-1 to TRBJ1-1, with D possibly TRBD1 on 6 matching bases. Germline CDR1 reads MNHNS; CDR2 reads SASEGT. Trimming took 5 bases from V and 3 from J, leaving 10 bases between them. There are 13 residues in the CDR3. For the CDR3, the DNA is TGTGCCAGCAGTTTACAGGGTTACACTGAAGCTTTCTTT. Residues: CASSLQGYTEAFF.